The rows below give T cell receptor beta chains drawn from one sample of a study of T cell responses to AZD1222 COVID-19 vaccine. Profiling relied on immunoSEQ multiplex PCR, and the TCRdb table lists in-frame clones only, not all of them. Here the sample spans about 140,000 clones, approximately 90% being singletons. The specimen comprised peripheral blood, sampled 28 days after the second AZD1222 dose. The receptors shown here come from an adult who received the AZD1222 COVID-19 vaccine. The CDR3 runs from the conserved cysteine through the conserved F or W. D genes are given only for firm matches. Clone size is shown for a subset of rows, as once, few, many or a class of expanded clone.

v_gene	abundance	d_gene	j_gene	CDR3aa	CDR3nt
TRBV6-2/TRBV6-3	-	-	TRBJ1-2	CASSPGLDYTF	TGTGCCAGCAGTCCCGGACTGGACTACACCTTC
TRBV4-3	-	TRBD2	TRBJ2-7	CASSQELAGHYEQYF	TGCGCCAGCAGCCAGGAACTAGCGGGCCACTACGAGCAGTACTTC
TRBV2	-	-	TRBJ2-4	CASSESVLDIQYF	TGTGCCAGCAGTGAATCTGTCCTTGACATTCAGTACTTC
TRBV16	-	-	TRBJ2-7	CASSQSPTVEQYF	TGTGCCAGCAGCCAATCGCCGACGGTCGAGCAGTACTTC
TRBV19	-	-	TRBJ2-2	CASSIQGSAGELFF	TGTGCCAGTAGTATACAGGGTAGCGCCGGGGAGCTGTTTTTT
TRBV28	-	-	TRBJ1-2	CASSPSYGYTF	TGTGCCAGCAGTCCCTCCTATGGCTACACCTTC
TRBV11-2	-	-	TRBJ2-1	CASSLGSGVGEEFF	TGTGCCAGCAGCTTAGGTAGTGGCGTCGGGGAAGAGTTCTTC
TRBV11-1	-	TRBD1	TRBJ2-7	CASSSGQSVFYEQYF	TGTGCCAGCAGCTCGGGACAGTCTGTTTTCTACGAGCAGTACTTC
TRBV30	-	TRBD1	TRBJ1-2	CAGGRTGEPTRDGYTF	TGTGCCGGGGGCCGGACAGGGGAACCAACACGGGATGGCTACACCTTC
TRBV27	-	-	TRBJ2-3	CASSLFRTDTQYF	TGTGCCAGCAGTTTATTTCGCACAGATACGCAGTATTTT
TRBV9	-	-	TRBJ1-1	CASSVGLGQTNTEAFF	TGTGCCAGCAGCGTAGGGCTCGGACAGACGAACACTGAAGCTTTCTTT
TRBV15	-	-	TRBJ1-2	CATSRDGDGHYGYTF	TGTGCCACCAGCAGAGATGGAGACGGACACTATGGCTACACCTTC
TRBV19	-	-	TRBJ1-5	CASPKVDSNQPQHF	TGTGCCAGTCCCAAGGTCGATAGCAATCAGCCCCAGCATTTT
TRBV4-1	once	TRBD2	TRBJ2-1	CASSQPTSGKEQFF	TGCGCCAGCAGCCAACCGACTAGCGGGAAAGAGCAGTTCTTC
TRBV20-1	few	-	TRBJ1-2	CSASEQGPFYGYTF	TGCAGTGCTAGTGAACAGGGACCTTTCTATGGCTACACCTTC
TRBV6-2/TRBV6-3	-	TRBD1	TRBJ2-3	CASSYPPDRGDTQYF	TGTGCCAGCAGTTACCCTCCCGACAGGGGGGATACGCAGTATTTT
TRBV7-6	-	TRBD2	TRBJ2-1	CASALLAGVGNEQFF	TGTGCCAGCGCATTACTAGCGGGAGTAGGAAATGAGCAGTTCTTC
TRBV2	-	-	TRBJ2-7	CASSELASRMEQYF	TGTGCCAGCAGTGAATTAGCATCCCGGATGGAGCAGTACTTC
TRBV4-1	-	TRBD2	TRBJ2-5	CASSGGLAGAETQYF	TGCGCCAGTAGCGGGGGACTAGCGGGAGCAGAGACCCAGTACTTC
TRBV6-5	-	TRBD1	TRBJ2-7	CASRGLPGQGSEQYF	TGTGCCAGCAGGGGATTACCGGGACAGGGTTCCGAGCAGTACTTC
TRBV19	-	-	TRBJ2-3	CASSSQLGTDTQYF	TGTGCCAGTAGTTCCCAGCTGGGCACAGATACGCAGTATTTT
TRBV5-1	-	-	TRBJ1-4	CASSLGSPGAREKLFF	TGCGCCAGCAGCTTGGGAAGCCCGGGGGCCAGGGAAAAACTGTTTTTT
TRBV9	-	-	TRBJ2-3	CASSESPQSTDTQYF	TGTGCCAGCAGCGAGTCTCCGCAGTCCACAGATACGCAGTATTTT
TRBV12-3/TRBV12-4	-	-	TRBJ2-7	CASSLKASYEQYF	TGTGCCAGCAGCCTAAAGGCGTCCTACGAGCAGTACTTC
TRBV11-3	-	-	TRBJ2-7	CASSLGSEQYF	TGTGCCAGCAGCTTAGGAAGCGAGCAGTACTTC
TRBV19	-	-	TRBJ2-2	CASNKGPGELFF	TGTGCCAGTAATAAGGGGCCCGGGGAGCTGTTTTTT
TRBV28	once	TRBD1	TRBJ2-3	CASSLRSFRDRGHTQYF	TGTGCCAGCAGTCTCCGTAGTTTCCGGGACAGGGGTCATACGCAGTATTTT
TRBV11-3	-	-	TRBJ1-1	CASSFLSGRQNTEAFF	TGTGCCAGCAGCTTCTTGTCGGGACGGCAGAACACTGAAGCTTTCTTT
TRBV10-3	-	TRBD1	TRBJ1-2	CAISEGQDYGYTF	TGTGCCATCAGTGAGGGACAGGACTATGGCTACACCTTC
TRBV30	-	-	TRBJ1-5	CAWSVGTPGPQHF	TGTGCCTGGAGTGTAGGGACCCCGGGGCCCCAGCATTTT
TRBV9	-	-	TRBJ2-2	CASSEGGTGELFF	TGTGCCAGCAGTGAGGGGGGCACCGGGGAGCTGTTTTTT
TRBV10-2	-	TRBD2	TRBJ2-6	CASSESLVAGDSGANVLTF	TGCGCCAGCAGTGAGTCTTTGGTAGCGGGAGACTCTGGGGCCAACGTCCTGACTTTC
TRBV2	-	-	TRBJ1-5	CASSEVGEGQPQHF	TGTGCCAGCAGTGAAGTGGGGGAGGGTCAGCCCCAGCATTTT
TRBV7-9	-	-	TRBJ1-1	CASSHGVTEAFF	TGTGCCAGCAGCCATGGTGTCACTGAAGCTTTCTTT
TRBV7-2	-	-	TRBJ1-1	CASSLEPRGPEAFF	TGTGCCAGCAGCTTAGAACCACGGGGCCCGGAAGCTTTCTTT
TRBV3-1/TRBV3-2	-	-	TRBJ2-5	CASTRVAQETQYF	TGTGCCAGCACCCGTGTTGCTCAAGAGACCCAGTACTTC
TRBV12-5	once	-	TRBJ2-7	CASGISPGEQYF	TGTGCTAGTGGTATCTCACCGGGAGAGCAGTACTTC